These T cell receptor beta chains were read from a single sample in a study of vaccination effects on CD4 cells after COVID-19. Antigens of these TCRs are unknown. TCRdb keeps only in-frame clones here, not all; method: immunoSEQ multiplex PCR. The sample contains tens of thousands of clones, roughly 70% of which appear only once. The sample consisted of CD4+ T cells from PBMCs cultured with SARS-CoV-2 spike peptides, taken before COVID-19 vaccination. These receptors originate from a human donor who received a COVID-19 vaccine. Both conserved end residues are part of each CDR3. The order of the fields is V gene, J gene, D gene, clone size, CDR3 DNA, CDR3 protein. A D gene is named only where the DNA matches it firmly. Size values are once, few and many counts, or a class for expanded clones, and some rows have none.

v_gene: TRBV19
j_gene: TRBJ1-1
d_gene: -
abundance: -
CDR3nt: TGTGCCGCCTGGGGGGGTGGTGGCACTGAAGCTTTCTTT
CDR3aa: CAAWGGGGTEAFF

v_gene: TRBV9
j_gene: TRBJ1-5
d_gene: -
abundance: -
CDR3nt: TGTGCCAGCAGCGCCTCGACTGTCAATCAGCCCCAGCATTTT
CDR3aa: CASSASTVNQPQHF

v_gene: TRBV27
j_gene: TRBJ2-2
d_gene: TRBD1
abundance: -
CDR3nt: TGTGCCAGCAGTCTAGGGACAGGGGCCAACACCGGGGAGCTGTTTTTT
CDR3aa: CASSLGTGANTGELFF

v_gene: TRBV5-1
j_gene: TRBJ2-5
d_gene: -
abundance: -
CDR3nt: TGCGCCAGCAGCTTGGGGACAAAAGAGACCCAGTACTTC
CDR3aa: CASSLGTKETQYF

v_gene: TRBV20-1
j_gene: TRBJ2-6
d_gene: -
abundance: -
CDR3nt: TGCAGTGCTAGTACGGTGTGGGCTGGGGCCAACGTCCTGACTTTC
CDR3aa: CSASTVWAGANVLTF

v_gene: TRBV11-2
j_gene: TRBJ2-4
d_gene: -
abundance: -
CDR3nt: TGTGCCAGCAGCTTAGCAGGGGTGCGAAACATTCAGTACTTC
CDR3aa: CASSLAGVRNIQYF

v_gene: TRBV11-2
j_gene: TRBJ1-2
d_gene: -
abundance: few
CDR3nt: TGTGCCAGCAGCTTAGGAATGTGGGGGGCGGATAACTATGGCTACACCTTC
CDR3aa: CASSLGMWGADNYGYTF

v_gene: TRBV30
j_gene: TRBJ2-2
d_gene: -
abundance: -
CDR3nt: TGTGCCTGGAGTGCGGGGGCCGGGGAGCTGTTTTTT
CDR3aa: CAWSAGAGELFF

v_gene: TRBV11-2
j_gene: TRBJ1-6
d_gene: TRBD1
abundance: few
CDR3nt: TGTGCCAGCAGCCCAAACCGGGACAGAAATTCACCCCTCCACTTT
CDR3aa: CASSPNRDRNSPLHF

v_gene: TRBV12-2
j_gene: TRBJ1-1
d_gene: -
abundance: -
CDR3nt: TGTGCAAGTCGCTCACCGAAACGAGGACAGTTGGACACTGAAGCTTTCTTT
CDR3aa: CASRSPKRGQLDTEAFF